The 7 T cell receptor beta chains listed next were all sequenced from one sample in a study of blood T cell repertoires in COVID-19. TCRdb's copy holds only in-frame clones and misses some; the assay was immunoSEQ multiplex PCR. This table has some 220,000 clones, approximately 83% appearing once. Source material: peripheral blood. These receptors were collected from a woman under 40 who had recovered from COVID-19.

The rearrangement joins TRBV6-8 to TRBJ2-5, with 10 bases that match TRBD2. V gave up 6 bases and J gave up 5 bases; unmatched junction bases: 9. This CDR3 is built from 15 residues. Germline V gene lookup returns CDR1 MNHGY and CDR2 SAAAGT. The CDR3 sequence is CASSVEREGVETQYF. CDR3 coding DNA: TGTGCCAGCAGCGTAGAGCGGGAGGGCGTGGAGACCCAGTACTTC.

DNA of the CDR3: TGTGCCACAAAGGGACAGGGGGCATTTTCCGGGGAGCTGTTTTTT. Its translation is CATKGQGAFSGELFF. The chain joins TRBV24-1 to TRBJ2-2, with TRBD1 matching over 12 bases. CDR1 KGHDR and CDR2 SFDVKD come from the germline V gene. There are 15 residues in the CDR3. J was trimmed by 6 bases and V by 10 bases; bases with no gene match: 8.

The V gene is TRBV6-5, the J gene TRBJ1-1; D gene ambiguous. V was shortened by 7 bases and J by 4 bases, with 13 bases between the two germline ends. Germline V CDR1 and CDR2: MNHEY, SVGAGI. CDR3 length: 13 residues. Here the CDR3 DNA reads TGTGCCAGCATGAGAGTTGCAGGCACTGAAGCTTTCTTT. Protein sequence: CASMRVAGTEAFF.

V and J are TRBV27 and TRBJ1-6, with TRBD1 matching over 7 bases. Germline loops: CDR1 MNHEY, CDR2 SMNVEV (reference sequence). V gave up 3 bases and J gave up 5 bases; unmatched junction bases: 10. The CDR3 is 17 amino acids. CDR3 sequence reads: CASSFTGVGGNNSPLHF. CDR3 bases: TGTGCCAGCAGTTTCACAGGGGTAGGGGGTAATAATTCACCCCTCCACTTT.

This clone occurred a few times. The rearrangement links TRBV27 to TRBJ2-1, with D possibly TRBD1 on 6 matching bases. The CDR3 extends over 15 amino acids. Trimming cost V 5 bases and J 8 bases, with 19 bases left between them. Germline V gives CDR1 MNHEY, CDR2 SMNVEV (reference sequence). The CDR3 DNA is TGTGCCAGCAGTCAACCGGGACAAGGTACCGATGAGCAGTTCTTC. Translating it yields CASSQPGQGTDEQFF.

CDR3 loop: CASSRTSGGITGVSDTQYF. CDR3 nucleotide sequence: TGTGCCAGCAGCAGGACTAGCGGAGGCATTACCGGGGTGTCTGATACGCAGTATTTT. J is TRBJ2-3 and V is TRBV7-6; 10 bases line up with TRBD2. The germline V gene has CDR1 SGHVS and CDR2 FNYEAQ. V lost 5 bases and J lost 6; bases outside the gene matches: 20. CDR3 length equals 19 residues.

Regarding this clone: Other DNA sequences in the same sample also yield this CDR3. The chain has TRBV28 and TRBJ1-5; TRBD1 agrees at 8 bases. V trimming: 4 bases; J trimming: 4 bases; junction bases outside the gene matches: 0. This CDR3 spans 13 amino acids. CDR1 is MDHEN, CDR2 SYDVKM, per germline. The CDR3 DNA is TGTGCCAGCAGTTGGACAGGGAATCAGCCCCAGCATTTT. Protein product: CASSWTGNQPQHF.